This record looks at one T cell receptor beta chain sequence and its context. Its antigen is undetermined. The length of the CDR3 is 15 residues. V was pared by 0 bases and J by 2 bases, with 3 bases of the junction left unmatched. Germline V gives CDR1 MGHRA, CDR2 YSYEKL. 60 Vbeta and 13 Jbeta primers were used in PCR. Sequencing was performed with immunoSEQ multiplex PCR; in TCRdb, only in-frame clones are kept and a portion is missing. This table holds 150,000 to 200,000 clones, around 76% found once. This sample was taken from a study of cytomegalovirus exposure and HLA in healthy donors. Points from the study as a whole: In an earlier analysis, productive rearrangement rates for most beta V segments clustered near 90% or 30%. Reported findings show TCR beta sequences accurately forecast HLA-A and HLA-B alleles in most subjects.

The chain uses TRBV4-1 and TRBJ1-2; 7 bases are shared with TRBD1. The clonotype originates from a woman aged 30 to 39 in good health and CMV-seropositive. The source material was PBMCs. The CDR3 reads CASSQDRGLNYGYTF. The CDR3 DNA sequence: TGCGCCAGCAGCCAAGATAGGGGGCTCAACTATGGCTACACCTTC.